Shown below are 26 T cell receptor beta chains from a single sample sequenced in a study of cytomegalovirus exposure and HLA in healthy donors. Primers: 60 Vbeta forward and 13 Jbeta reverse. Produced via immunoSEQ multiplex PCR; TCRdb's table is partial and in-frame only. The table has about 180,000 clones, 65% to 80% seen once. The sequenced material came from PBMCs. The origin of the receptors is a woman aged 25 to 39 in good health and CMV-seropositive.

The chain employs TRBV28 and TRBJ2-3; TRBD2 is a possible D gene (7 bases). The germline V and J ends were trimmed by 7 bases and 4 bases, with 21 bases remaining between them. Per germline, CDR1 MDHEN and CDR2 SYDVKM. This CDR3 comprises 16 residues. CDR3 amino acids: CASKGGGSGGADTQYF. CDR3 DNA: TGTGCCAGCAAGGGGGGGGGTTCAGGTGGGGCAGATACGCAGTATTTT.

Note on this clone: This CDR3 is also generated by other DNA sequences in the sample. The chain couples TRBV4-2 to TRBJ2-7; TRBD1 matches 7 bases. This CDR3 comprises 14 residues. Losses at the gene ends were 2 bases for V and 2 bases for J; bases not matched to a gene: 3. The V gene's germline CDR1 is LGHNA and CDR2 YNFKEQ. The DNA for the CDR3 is TGTGCCAGCAGCCAACGACAGGGCGCCTACGAGCAGTACTTC. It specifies CASSQRQGAYEQYF.

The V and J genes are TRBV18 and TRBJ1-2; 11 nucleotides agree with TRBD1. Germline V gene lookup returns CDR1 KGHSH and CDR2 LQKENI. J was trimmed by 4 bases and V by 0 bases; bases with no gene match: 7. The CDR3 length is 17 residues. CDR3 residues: CASSPPQGQGVIYGYTF. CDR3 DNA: TGTGCCAGCTCACCACCCCAGGGACAGGGGGTAATCTATGGCTACACCTTC.

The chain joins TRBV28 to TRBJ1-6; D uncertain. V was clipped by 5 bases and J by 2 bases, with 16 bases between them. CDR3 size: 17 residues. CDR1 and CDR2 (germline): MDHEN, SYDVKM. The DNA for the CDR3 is TGTGCCAGCAGTCCCCGGAAGGGAGGAACCTATAATTCACCCCTCCACTTT. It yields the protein CASSPRKGGTYNSPLHF.

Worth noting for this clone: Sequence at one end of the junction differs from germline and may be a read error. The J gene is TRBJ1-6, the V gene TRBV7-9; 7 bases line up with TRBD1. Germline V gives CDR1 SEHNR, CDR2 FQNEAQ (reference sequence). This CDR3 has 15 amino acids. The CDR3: CSSSLGDSEHSPLHF. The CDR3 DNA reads TGTTCCAGCAGCTTAGGGGACAGCGAGCACTCACCCCTCCACTTT.

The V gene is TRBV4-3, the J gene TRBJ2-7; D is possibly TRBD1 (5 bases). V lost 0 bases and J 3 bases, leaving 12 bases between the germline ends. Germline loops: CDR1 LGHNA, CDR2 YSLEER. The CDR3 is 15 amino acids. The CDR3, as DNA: TGCGCCAGCAGCCAAGATGGCGGCCAGGGCTACGAGCAGTACTTC. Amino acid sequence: CASSQDGGQGYEQYF.

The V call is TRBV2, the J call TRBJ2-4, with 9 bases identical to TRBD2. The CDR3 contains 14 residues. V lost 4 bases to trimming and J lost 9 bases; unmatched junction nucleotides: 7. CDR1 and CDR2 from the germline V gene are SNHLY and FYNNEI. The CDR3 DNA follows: TGTGCCAGCAGTGGATCAGCGGGGGGAGGCATTCAGTACTTC. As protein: CASSGSAGGGIQYF.

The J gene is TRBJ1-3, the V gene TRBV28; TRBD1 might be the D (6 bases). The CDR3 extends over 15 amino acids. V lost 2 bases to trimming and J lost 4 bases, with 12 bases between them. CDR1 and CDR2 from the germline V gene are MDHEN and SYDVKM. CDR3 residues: CASSLIQGLGNTIYF. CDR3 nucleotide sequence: TGTGCCAGCAGTTTAATTCAGGGGCTGGGAAACACCATATATTTT.

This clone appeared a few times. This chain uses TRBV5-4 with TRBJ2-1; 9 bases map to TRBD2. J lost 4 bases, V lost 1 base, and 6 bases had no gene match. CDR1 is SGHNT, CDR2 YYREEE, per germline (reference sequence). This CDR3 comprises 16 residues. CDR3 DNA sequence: TGTGCCAGCAGCTTGCGTGCGGGGGGGGGATACAATGAGCAGTTCTTC. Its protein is CASSLRAGGGYNEQFF. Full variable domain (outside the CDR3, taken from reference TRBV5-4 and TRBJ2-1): ETGVTQSPTHLIKTRGQQVTLRCSSQSGHNTVSWYQQALGQGPQFIFQYYREEENGRGNFPPRFSGLQFPNYSSELNVNALELDDSALYLCASSLRAGGGYNEQFFGPGTRLTVL.

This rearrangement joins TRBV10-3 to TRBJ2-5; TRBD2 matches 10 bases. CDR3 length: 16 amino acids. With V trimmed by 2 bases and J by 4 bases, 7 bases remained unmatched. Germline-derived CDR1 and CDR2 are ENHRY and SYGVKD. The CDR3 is CAISELRTSGPETQYF. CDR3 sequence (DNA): TGTGCCATCAGTGAGCTTAGGACTAGCGGTCCAGAGACCCAGTACTTC.

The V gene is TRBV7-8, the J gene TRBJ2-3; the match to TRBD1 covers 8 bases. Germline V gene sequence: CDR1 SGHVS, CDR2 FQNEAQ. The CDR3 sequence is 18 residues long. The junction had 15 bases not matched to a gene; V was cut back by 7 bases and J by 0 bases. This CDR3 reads CASKGGTGWPSSTDTQYF. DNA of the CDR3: TGTGCCAGCAAAGGGGGGACAGGCTGGCCCTCTAGCACAGATACGCAGTATTTT.

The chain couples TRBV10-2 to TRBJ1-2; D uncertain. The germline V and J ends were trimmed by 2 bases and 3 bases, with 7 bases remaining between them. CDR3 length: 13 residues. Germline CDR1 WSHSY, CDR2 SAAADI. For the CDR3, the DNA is TGCGCCAGCAGTGAGCCACAGTACTATGGCTACACCTTC. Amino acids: CASSEPQYYGYTF.

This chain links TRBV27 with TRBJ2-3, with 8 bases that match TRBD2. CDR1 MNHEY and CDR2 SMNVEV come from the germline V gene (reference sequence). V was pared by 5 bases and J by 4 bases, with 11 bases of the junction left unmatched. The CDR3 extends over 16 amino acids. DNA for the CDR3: TGTGCCAGCAGTGGCGGGACTAGGGGTAGAGCAGATACGCAGTATTTT. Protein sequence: CASSGGTRGRADTQYF.

The CDR3 DNA follows: TGTGCCAGTAGTAAACCGACTAGCGGGGTCCCCGGACTAGCCAAAAACATTCAGTACTTC. The encoded protein is CASSKPTSGVPGLAKNIQYF. The chain recombines TRBV19 with TRBJ2-4, with 11 bases that match TRBD2. Losses at the gene ends were 4 bases for V and 0 bases for J; bases not matched to a gene: 14. CDR1 is LNHDA and CDR2 is SQIVND in the germline V gene (reference sequence). The CDR3 is 20 amino acids.

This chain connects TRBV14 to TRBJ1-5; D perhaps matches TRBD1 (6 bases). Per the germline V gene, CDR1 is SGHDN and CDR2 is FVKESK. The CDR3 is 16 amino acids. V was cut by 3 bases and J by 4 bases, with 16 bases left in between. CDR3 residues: CASSHEQGSLNQPQHF. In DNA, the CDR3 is TGTGCCAGCAGCCACGAACAGGGATCGTTAAATCAGCCCCAGCATTTT.

CDR3 nucleotides: TGTGCCACCAGCAGAGATCGCGGGGATACTGAAGCTTTCTTT. This translates into CATSRDRGDTEAFF. V usage is TRBV15 and J usage is TRBJ1-1; D not certain. The V gene lost 0 bases and the J gene lost 5 bases, with 10 bases spanning the gap. The CDR3 loop spans 14 amino acids. Germline-derived CDR1 and CDR2 are LNHNV and YYDKDF (reference sequence).

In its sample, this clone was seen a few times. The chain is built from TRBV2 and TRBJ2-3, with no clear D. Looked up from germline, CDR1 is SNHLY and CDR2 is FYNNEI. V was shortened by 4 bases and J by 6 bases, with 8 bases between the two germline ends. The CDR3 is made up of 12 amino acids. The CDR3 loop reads CASSAVRDTQYF. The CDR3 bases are TGTGCCAGCAGTGCGGTACGGGATACGCAGTATTTT.

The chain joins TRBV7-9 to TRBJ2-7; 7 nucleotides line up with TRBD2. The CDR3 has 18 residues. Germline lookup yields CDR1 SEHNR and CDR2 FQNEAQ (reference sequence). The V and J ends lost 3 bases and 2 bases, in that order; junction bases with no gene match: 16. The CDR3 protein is CASSFPQVSGTRPYEQYF. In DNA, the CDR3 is TGTGCCAGCAGCTTCCCGCAGGTAAGCGGGACGAGACCCTACGAGCAGTACTTC.

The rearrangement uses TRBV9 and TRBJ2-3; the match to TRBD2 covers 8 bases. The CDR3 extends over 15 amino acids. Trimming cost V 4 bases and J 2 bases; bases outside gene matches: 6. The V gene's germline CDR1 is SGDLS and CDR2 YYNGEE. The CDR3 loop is CASSFRTSSTDTQYF. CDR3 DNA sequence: TGTGCCAGCAGCTTCCGGACTAGCTCCACAGATACGCAGTATTTT.

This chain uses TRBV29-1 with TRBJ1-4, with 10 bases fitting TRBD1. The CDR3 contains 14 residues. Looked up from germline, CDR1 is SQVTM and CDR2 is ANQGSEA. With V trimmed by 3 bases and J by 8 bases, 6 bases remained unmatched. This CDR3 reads CSVETGTGDEKLFF. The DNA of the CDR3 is TGCAGCGTTGAGACCGGGACAGGGGACGAAAAACTGTTTTTT.

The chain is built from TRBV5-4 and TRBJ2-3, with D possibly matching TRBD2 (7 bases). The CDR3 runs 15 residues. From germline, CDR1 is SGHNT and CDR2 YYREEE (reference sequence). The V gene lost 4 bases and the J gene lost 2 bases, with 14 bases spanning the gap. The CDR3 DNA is TGTGCCAGCAGCCCCCGGGGGGCCCTCACAGATACGCAGTATTTT. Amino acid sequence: CASSPRGALTDTQYF.

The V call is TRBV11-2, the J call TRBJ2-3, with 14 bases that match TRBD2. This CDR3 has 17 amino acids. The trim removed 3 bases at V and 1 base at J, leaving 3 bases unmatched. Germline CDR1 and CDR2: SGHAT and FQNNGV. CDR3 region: CASSFTGLAGGTDTQYF. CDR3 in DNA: TGTGCCAGCAGCTTCACGGGACTAGCGGGGGGCACAGATACGCAGTATTTT.

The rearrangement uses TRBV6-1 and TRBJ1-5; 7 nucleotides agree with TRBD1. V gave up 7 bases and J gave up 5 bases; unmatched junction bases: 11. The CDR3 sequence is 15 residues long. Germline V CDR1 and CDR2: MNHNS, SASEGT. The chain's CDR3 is CASKMDRTPYQPQHF. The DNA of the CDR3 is TGTGCCAGCAAAATGGACAGGACGCCGTATCAGCCCCAGCATTTT.

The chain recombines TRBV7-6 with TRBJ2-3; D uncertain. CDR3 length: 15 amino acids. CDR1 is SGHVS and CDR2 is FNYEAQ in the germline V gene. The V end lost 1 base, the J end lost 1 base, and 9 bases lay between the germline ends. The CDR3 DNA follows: TGTGCCAGCAGCTTAGGCGGTTTGGGCACAGATACGCAGTATTTT. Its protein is CASSLGGLGTDTQYF.

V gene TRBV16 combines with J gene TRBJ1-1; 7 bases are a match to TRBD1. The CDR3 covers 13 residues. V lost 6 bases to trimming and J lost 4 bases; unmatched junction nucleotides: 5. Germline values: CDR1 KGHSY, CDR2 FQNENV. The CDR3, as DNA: TGTGCCAGCAGTACGACAGGGTTCACTGAAGCTTTCTTT. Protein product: CASSTTGFTEAFF.

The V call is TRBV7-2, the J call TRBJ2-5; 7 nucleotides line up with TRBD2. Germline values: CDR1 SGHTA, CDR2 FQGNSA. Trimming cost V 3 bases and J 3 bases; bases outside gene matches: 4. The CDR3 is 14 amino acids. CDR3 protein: CASSFGGGEETQYF. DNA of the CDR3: TGTGCCAGCAGCTTTGGTGGGGGGGAAGAGACCCAGTACTTC.